The next 10 T cell receptor beta chains were all read from a single sample in a study of T cells in Graves' hyperthyroidism and ophthalmopathy. TCR beta CDR3 regions were amplified from RNA. Researchers ran a first-round RT-PCR on the TCR CDR3 using the HTBI primer set. TCRdb re-derived calls from the multiplex PCR reads in MiXCR, one entry per CDR3 protein. The sample gives about 200,000 distinct CDR3 sequences, 17% of which show up once; more than 50% is in the top ten. Material for sequencing was blood. These receptors were obtained from a woman in her forties or fifties with Graves' hyperthyroidism.

The rearrangement joins TRBV5-1 to TRBJ2-1; possibly TRBD2 for D (6 bases). CDR1 and CDR2 from the germline V gene are SGHRS and YFSETQ. This CDR3 spans 16 amino acids. Trimming pared 0 bases from V and 3 bases from J, leaving 13 bases between. CDR3 sequence (DNA): TGCGCCAGCAGCTTGGCCTCCCTAGCGAGCTACAATGAGCAGTTCTTC. Encoded protein: CASSLASLASYNEQFF.

This chain uses TRBV11-2 with TRBJ1-5, with D possibly matching TRBD1 (5 bases). Trimming took 5 bases from V and 10 from J, leaving 15 bases between them. Germline CDR1 and CDR2: SGHAT and FQNNGV. The CDR3 length is 13 residues. The CDR3 nucleotides read TGTGCCAGCAGCCCCCCAACCTGGGGCCCCCAGCATTTT. Its translation: CASSPPTWGPQHF.

This clonotype was recorded a few times. The rearrangement uses TRBV30 and TRBJ2-7; 7 positions match TRBD2. CDR3 length: 12 residues. CDR1 GTSNPN and CDR2 SVGIG come from the germline V gene (reference sequence). The junction had 2 bases not matched to a gene; V was cut back by 4 bases and J by 2 bases. The CDR3 DNA reads TGTGCCTGGAAAAGCGGGACCTACGAGCAGTACTTC. Protein product: CAWKSGTYEQYF.

This clonotype was counted many times. V gene TRBV29-1 combines with J gene TRBJ1-2, with TRBD1 identical over 7 bases. CDR1 is SQVTM, CDR2 ANQGSEA, per germline. This CDR3 spans 14 amino acids. J was trimmed by 7 bases and V by 1 base; bases with no gene match: 9. The CDR3 loop is CSVEARGPGSGYTF. The CDR3, as DNA: TGCAGCGTTGAAGCTAGGGGGCCAGGGTCTGGCTACACCTTC.

This clonotype was detected many times. The rearrangement links TRBV6-2 or TRBV6-3 to TRBJ1-2; D is possibly TRBD1 (6 bases). The germline V gene has CDR1 MNHEY and CDR2 SVGEGT. The CDR3 totals 14 residues. The V gene lost 2 bases and the J gene lost 2 bases, with 9 bases spanning the gap. The CDR3 loop is CASSYAGQNYGYTF. In nucleotides, the CDR3 is TGTGCCAGCAGTTACGCAGGACAGAACTATGGCTACACCTTC.

At least ten counts were recorded for this clonotype. The rearrangement links TRBV10-3 to TRBJ2-5, with 7 bases that match TRBD2. Losses at the gene ends were 0 bases for V and 3 bases for J; bases not matched to a gene: 10. Germline V gene lookup returns CDR1 ENHRY and CDR2 SYGVKD. The CDR3 totals 17 residues. The DNA for the CDR3 is TGTGCCATCAGTGAGTCGAAAGGCGGGAGTAATGAAGAGACCCAGTACTTC. This gives the protein CAISESKGGSNEETQYF.

This clonotype turned up a few times. The V and J genes are TRBV6-1 and TRBJ2-1, with D perhaps TRBD1 or TRBD2 (5 bases each). The germline gives CDR1 MNHNS, CDR2 SASEGT. The CDR3 spans 14 residues. The V end was cut by 11 bases, the J end by 7 bases, with 21 bases between. This CDR3 is CAGALGALGNEQFF. DNA for the CDR3: TGTGCCGGGGCCCTCGGGGCCCTTGGGAATGAGCAGTTCTTC.

On this clonotype: The junction departs from germline at one end; a sequencing error may be responsible. This chain uses TRBV12-3 or TRBV12-4 with TRBJ2-7, with D perhaps given as TRBD1 or TRBD2 (5 bases each). The length of the CDR3 is 15 residues. The CDR3 region has the DNA TGTGCCAGCAGTGGGGACGGACATGGGGCCTACGAGCGGTACTTC. Its protein product is CASSGDGHGAYERYF.

The J gene is TRBJ2-3, the V gene TRBV20-1; 11 nucleotides match TRBD2. The CDR3 spans 14 residues. The V gene end was trimmed by 5 bases and the J gene end by 4 bases; junction bases not matched to a gene: 5. CDR1 is DFQATT and CDR2 is SNEGSKA in the germline V gene (reference sequence). This CDR3 reads CSAPLAGEADTQYF. CDR3 nucleotide sequence: TGCAGTGCTCCACTAGCGGGAGAAGCAGATACGCAGTATTTT.

Many counts were recorded for this clonotype. The chain employs TRBV7-9 and TRBJ1-1, with a possible D match to TRBD1 (6 bases). The CDR3 length is 14 residues. V gave up 4 bases and J gave up 5 bases, with 14 bases separating them. Looked up from germline, CDR1 is SEHNR and CDR2 is FQNEAQ (reference sequence). The CDR3 DNA is TGTGCCAGCAGCTCAGGCGACAGGCGTACTGAAGCTTTCTTT. Encoded protein: CASSSGDRRTEAFF.